This TCR beta chain originates from a study of blood T cell repertoires in COVID-19. Methods used by the authors: Estimation of nucleated cell counts was performed using reference gene primer amplification. Libraries were prepared by immunoSEQ multiplex PCR; TCRdb keeps only in-frame clonotypes and omits some of them. The DNA gave D and trimming, while V, J and clone size come from that table. The sample yields 300,000 to 350,000 clones, around 91% seen once. This CDR3 is built from 14 residues. With V trimmed by 3 bases and J by 4 bases, 4 bases remained unmatched. Looked up from germline, CDR1 is MNHEY and CDR2 is SMNVEV (reference sequence).

The genes are TRBV27 and TRBJ2-3, with 7 bases fitting TRBD1. The sequence was obtained from a young woman who had recovered from COVID-19. The material sequenced was peripheral blood. The CDR3 reads CASSLAGGPDTQYF. CDR3 bases: TGTGCCAGCAGTTTGGCAGGGGGTCCAGATACGCAGTATTTT.